A selection of T cell receptor beta chains follows, all from one sample in a study of shared clonotypes between healthy human individuals. This table comes from immunoSEQ multiplex PCR, and its TCRdb copy is limited to in-frame clones, with some not included. The profile shows approximately 980,000 clones, approximately 76% of them singletons. Sequenced: memory CD4+ T cells sorted from blood. The source is a man aged 18 to 35 in good health. The CDR3 runs from the conserved cysteine through the conserved F or W. A D gene is named only where the DNA matches it firmly. Not every row has a clone size; where given, it reads once, few, many or a size class.

clone_size: NA
j_call: TRBJ2-2
d_call: NA
v_call: TRBV11-1
cdr3_aa: CASSTGPGELFF
cdr3_nt: TGTGCCAGCTCCACGGGTCCCGGGGAGCTGTTTTTT

clone_size: few
j_call: TRBJ1-2
d_call: TRBD1
v_call: TRBV10-2
cdr3_aa: CASSADRVYGYTF
cdr3_nt: TGCGCCAGCAGTGCGGACAGGGTATATGGCTACACCTTC

clone_size: NA
j_call: TRBJ2-3
d_call: NA
v_call: TRBV12-5
cdr3_aa: CASGNLPASTDTQYF
cdr3_nt: TGTGCTAGTGGAAATTTACCGGCCAGCACAGATACGCAGTATTTT

clone_size: NA
j_call: TRBJ1-2
d_call: TRBD1
v_call: TRBV29-1
cdr3_aa: CSVEETDRGYGYTF
cdr3_nt: TGCAGCGTTGAAGAAACGGACAGGGGCTATGGCTACACCTTC

clone_size: many
j_call: TRBJ1-1
d_call: NA
v_call: TRBV30
cdr3_aa: CAWSVGTQNTEAFF
cdr3_nt: TGTGCCTGGAGTGTCGGGACTCAGAACACTGAAGCTTTCTTT

clone_size: NA
j_call: TRBJ2-7
d_call: NA
v_call: TRBV9
cdr3_aa: CASSVAGARGEQYF
cdr3_nt: TGTGCCAGCAGCGTAGCAGGGGCCCGGGGGGAGCAGTACTTC

clone_size: NA
j_call: TRBJ2-3
d_call: TRBD2
v_call: TRBV27
cdr3_aa: CASSPTRGTSRADTQYF
cdr3_nt: TGTGCCAGCAGCCCGACCCGGGGGACTAGTCGTGCAGATACGCAGTATTTT

clone_size: NA
j_call: TRBJ1-2
d_call: TRBD1
v_call: TRBV6-5
cdr3_aa: CATIGQGGGYTF
cdr3_nt: TGTGCCACTATTGGACAGGGTGGAGGCTACACCTTC

clone_size: NA
j_call: TRBJ1-4
d_call: NA
v_call: TRBV28
cdr3_aa: CASTSGGNNEKLFF
cdr3_nt: TGTGCCAGCACCTCGGGGGGTAATAATGAAAAACTGTTTTTT

clone_size: NA
j_call: TRBJ1-4
d_call: NA
v_call: TRBV19
cdr3_aa: CASSTQGSTNEKLFF
cdr3_nt: TGTGCCAGTAGTACCCAGGGTTCAACTAATGAAAAACTGTTTTTT

clone_size: NA
j_call: TRBJ1-3
d_call: TRBD1
v_call: TRBV9
cdr3_aa: CASSASGGASGNTIYF
cdr3_nt: TGTGCCAGCAGCGCGTCAGGGGGCGCTTCTGGAAACACCATATATTTT

clone_size: NA
j_call: TRBJ2-3
d_call: NA
v_call: TRBV2
cdr3_aa: CASRPRASTDTQYF
cdr3_nt: TGTGCCAGTAGACCTCGTGCTAGCACAGATACGCAGTATTTT

clone_size: NA
j_call: TRBJ2-5
d_call: NA
v_call: TRBV7-9
cdr3_aa: CASSFSDRETQYF
cdr3_nt: TGTGCCAGCAGCTTTTCTGACCGGGAGACCCAGTACTTC

clone_size: NA
j_call: TRBJ1-4
d_call: NA
v_call: TRBV2
cdr3_aa: CASSVPGTGEKLFF
cdr3_nt: TGTGCCAGCAGCGTACCGGGGACGGGGGAAAAACTGTTTTTT

clone_size: few
j_call: TRBJ2-7
d_call: NA
v_call: TRBV28
cdr3_aa: CASSWSAYEQYF
cdr3_nt: TGTGCCAGCAGTTGGTCCGCCTACGAGCAGTACTTC

clone_size: NA
j_call: TRBJ2-3
d_call: NA
v_call: TRBV7-2
cdr3_aa: CASSLGPLTDTQYF
cdr3_nt: TGTGCCAGCAGCTTGGGGCCGCTCACAGATACGCAGTATTTT

clone_size: NA
j_call: TRBJ2-5
d_call: NA
v_call: TRBV5-1
cdr3_aa: CASSLERLEQETQYF
cdr3_nt: TGCGCCAGCAGCTTGGAACGCCTTGAACAAGAGACCCAGTACTTC

clone_size: NA
j_call: TRBJ1-6
d_call: NA
v_call: TRBV9
cdr3_aa: CASSVEGSSYNSPLHF
cdr3_nt: TGTGCCAGCAGCGTAGAGGGGAGCTCCTATAATTCACCCCTCCACTTT

clone_size: NA
j_call: TRBJ2-3
d_call: NA
v_call: TRBV10-3
cdr3_aa: CAISKMVGGGTGTDTQYF
cdr3_nt: TGTGCCATCAGTAAAATGGTTGGAGGAGGAACGGGGACAGATACGCAGTATTTT

clone_size: few
j_call: TRBJ1-2
d_call: NA
v_call: TRBV29-1
cdr3_aa: CSVEDNRNGYTF
cdr3_nt: TGCAGCGTTGAAGATAACCGGAATGGCTACACCTTC

clone_size: NA
j_call: TRBJ2-3
d_call: NA
v_call: TRBV7-2
cdr3_aa: CASSPGRNTQYF
cdr3_nt: TGTGCCAGCAGCCCTGGTCGGAATACGCAGTATTTT

clone_size: NA
j_call: TRBJ1-4
d_call: NA
v_call: TRBV18
cdr3_aa: CASSPFDTTNEKLFF
cdr3_nt: TGTGCCAGCTCACCATTTGATACAACTAATGAAAAACTGTTTTTT

clone_size: NA
j_call: TRBJ2-5
d_call: NA
v_call: TRBV5-5
cdr3_aa: CASSLFLLRGFQETQYF
cdr3_nt: TGTGCCAGCAGCTTGTTCCTGCTGCGGGGTTTTCAAGAGACCCAGTACTTC

clone_size: NA
j_call: TRBJ1-5
d_call: NA
v_call: TRBV18
cdr3_aa: CASSPGADQPQHF
cdr3_nt: TGTGCCAGCTCACCAGGGGCAGATCAGCCCCAGCATTTT

clone_size: NA
j_call: TRBJ2-1
d_call: NA
v_call: TRBV6-1
cdr3_aa: CASSEERQAGNEQFF
cdr3_nt: TGTGCCAGCAGTGAAGAACGACAGGCGGGGAATGAGCAGTTCTTC

clone_size: NA
j_call: TRBJ1-5
d_call: NA
v_call: TRBV5-8
cdr3_aa: CASSLDGGRQPQHF
cdr3_nt: TGTGCCAGCAGCTTGGATGGGGGACGTCAGCCCCAGCATTTT

clone_size: NA
j_call: TRBJ1-2
d_call: TRBD1
v_call: TRBV6-1
cdr3_aa: CASSEAGTGPIYGYTF
cdr3_nt: TGTGCCAGCAGTGAAGCGGGGACAGGGCCAATCTATGGCTACACCTTC

clone_size: NA
j_call: TRBJ1-2
d_call: TRBD1
v_call: TRBV2
cdr3_aa: CATTAEGAIGYTF
cdr3_nt: TGTGCCACCACCGCCGAGGGGGCAATTGGCTACACCTTC

clone_size: NA
j_call: TRBJ2-2
d_call: TRBD1
v_call: TRBV29-1
cdr3_aa: CSVGTGGNTGELFF
cdr3_nt: TGCAGCGTGGGGACAGGGGGGAACACCGGGGAGCTGTTTTTT

clone_size: medium-sized
j_call: TRBJ2-2
d_call: NA
v_call: TRBV7-2
cdr3_aa: CASSTDTGELFF
cdr3_nt: TGTGCCAGCAGCACCGACACCGGGGAGCTGTTTTTT

clone_size: NA
j_call: TRBJ2-6
d_call: NA
v_call: TRBV5-1
cdr3_aa: CASSSSLMNSGANVLTF
cdr3_nt: TGCGCCAGCAGCTCCTCGCTTATGAACTCTGGGGCCAACGTCCTGACTTTC

clone_size: NA
j_call: TRBJ2-7
d_call: NA
v_call: TRBV29-1
cdr3_aa: CSVVTGAYEQYF
cdr3_nt: TGCAGCGTTGTTACGGGGGCCTACGAGCAGTACTTC

clone_size: many
j_call: TRBJ2-1
d_call: TRBD2
v_call: TRBV28
cdr3_aa: CASSPSLAGGYNEQFF
cdr3_nt: TGTGCCAGCAGTCCCAGTCTAGCGGGGGGCTACAATGAGCAGTTCTTC

clone_size: NA
j_call: TRBJ2-7
d_call: NA
v_call: TRBV6-6
cdr3_aa: CASSPGSSSYEQYF
cdr3_nt: TGTGCCAGCAGCCCCGGGTCGAGCTCCTACGAGCAGTACTTC

clone_size: NA
j_call: TRBJ1-2
d_call: NA
v_call: TRBV4-1
cdr3_aa: CASSQIQDLNYGYTF
cdr3_nt: TGCGCCAGCAGCCAAATACAGGATCTTAACTATGGCTACACCTTC

clone_size: NA
j_call: TRBJ2-3
d_call: TRBD2
v_call: TRBV2
cdr3_aa: CASSPILSGAGTQYF
cdr3_nt: TGTGCCAGCAGCCCCATTCTCAGCGGGGCTGGTACGCAGTATTTT

clone_size: few
j_call: TRBJ1-6
d_call: TRBD1
v_call: TRBV6-5
cdr3_aa: CASRTGGWNSPLHF
cdr3_nt: TGTGCCAGCAGAACAGGGGGCTGGAATTCACCCCTCCACTTT

clone_size: once
j_call: TRBJ1-3
d_call: NA
v_call: TRBV27
cdr3_aa: CASSLTGFRGNTIYF
cdr3_nt: TGTGCCAGCAGTCTAACCGGGTTCCGCGGAAACACCATATATTTT

clone_size: NA
j_call: TRBJ2-5
d_call: NA
v_call: TRBV29-1
cdr3_aa: CSVEYHLGETQYF
cdr3_nt: TGCAGCGTTGAGTATCACCTTGGGGAGACCCAGTACTTC

clone_size: NA
j_call: TRBJ2-7
d_call: NA
v_call: TRBV10-3
cdr3_aa: CAISELYRDEQYF
cdr3_nt: TGTGCCATCAGTGAGTTATACAGGGACGAGCAGTACTTC

clone_size: NA
j_call: TRBJ2-1
d_call: TRBD2
v_call: TRBV2
cdr3_aa: CASSEQRGAYNEQFF
cdr3_nt: TGTGCCAGCAGTGAACAACGGGGGGCCTACAATGAGCAGTTCTTC

clone_size: NA
j_call: TRBJ2-7
d_call: TRBD1
v_call: TRBV18
cdr3_aa: CASSHLAGGESSYEQYF
cdr3_nt: TGTGCCAGCTCACATTTAGCAGGGGGCGAAAGTTCCTACGAGCAGTACTTC

clone_size: NA
j_call: TRBJ2-7
d_call: NA
v_call: TRBV2
cdr3_aa: CASSEVRGVRNEQYF
cdr3_nt: TGTGCCAGCAGTGAAGTTCGGGGAGTTAGGAACGAGCAGTACTTC

clone_size: once
j_call: TRBJ1-2
d_call: NA
v_call: TRBV2
cdr3_aa: CASKRSVNYGYTF
cdr3_nt: TGTGCCAGCAAGAGATCAGTTAACTATGGCTACACCTTC

clone_size: NA
j_call: TRBJ1-1
d_call: NA
v_call: TRBV28
cdr3_aa: CASSSLRAVNTEAFF
cdr3_nt: TGTGCCAGCAGTTCCCTAAGGGCCGTGAACACTGAAGCTTTCTTT

clone_size: once
j_call: TRBJ1-5
d_call: TRBD1
v_call: TRBV6-5
cdr3_aa: CAIGQAYSNQPQHF
cdr3_nt: TGTGCCATTGGACAGGCCTATAGCAATCAGCCCCAGCATTTT

clone_size: NA
j_call: TRBJ1-1
d_call: NA
v_call: TRBV6-1
cdr3_aa: CASRPPSRVNTEAFF
cdr3_nt: TGTGCCAGTCGGCCCCCTAGCAGGGTGAACACTGAAGCTTTCTTT

clone_size: NA
j_call: TRBJ2-1
d_call: NA
v_call: TRBV12-5
cdr3_aa: CASGLRSGQRNEQFF
cdr3_nt: TGTGCTAGTGGTCTCCGTTCGGGCCAGAGGAATGAGCAGTTCTTC

clone_size: NA
j_call: TRBJ2-5
d_call: TRBD2
v_call: TRBV28
cdr3_aa: CASSPGLAVETQYF
cdr3_nt: TGTGCCAGCAGTCCGGGACTAGCGGTGGAGACCCAGTACTTC

clone_size: NA
j_call: TRBJ1-1
d_call: NA
v_call: TRBV7-9
cdr3_aa: CASSPAGSSGQITEAFF
cdr3_nt: TGTGCCAGCAGCCCGGCAGGGTCCTCTGGCCAAATCACTGAAGCTTTCTTT

clone_size: NA
j_call: TRBJ2-5
d_call: NA
v_call: TRBV6-1
cdr3_aa: CASSEMRGYQETQYF
cdr3_nt: TGTGCCAGCAGTGAAATGAGGGGGTACCAAGAGACCCAGTACTTC